This paragraph covers one TCR beta chain sequence. Its antigen remains unidentified. The sample has other DNA sequences that encode this CDR3 too. Naive CD8 cells, CD45RO-negative and positively selected for CCR7, excluded terminally differentiated effector memory CD45RA+ cells. Recent acute infections and vaccinations were absent in the healthy HIV-negative adult donors. This entry belongs to a study of shared clonotypes between healthy human individuals. Study in general: For every donor, three CD4 naive, three CD4 memory, two CD8 naive and one CD8 memory plates were used. Points from the study as a whole: Limitation of the genetic and exposure-history diversity represented came from the few donors. Estimated richness was generally greater in naive than memory subsets.

Per germline, CDR1 LNHDA and CDR2 SQIVND (reference sequence). The junction had 7 bases not matched to a gene; V was cut back by 5 bases and J by 3 bases. The CDR3 is made up of 14 amino acids. The table came from immunoSEQ multiplex PCR; TCRdb's copy has only in-frame clones and leaves some out. The profile shows around 1.9 million clones, about 92% of them singletons. The source material was naive CD8+ T cells from PBMCs. The V call is TRBV19, the J call TRBJ2-7; 7 positions agree with TRBD1. This receptor was obtained from a man between 18 and 29 years old in good health. Some clones in this sample may be carry-over from other donors' samples. The CDR3 bases are TGTGCCAGTAGTCCGACAGGGTGGGGCTACGAGCAGTACTTC. This encodes CASSPTGWGYEQYF.